This T cell receptor (beta chain) was sequenced in a study of human T cells and chemical hapten exposure. Whole-study context: Patch tests put 0.01% DPC on the upper back, read at 6 days.

The CDR3 spans 19 residues. Germline CDR1 reads SEHNR; CDR2 reads FQNEAQ (reference sequence). The germline V and J ends were trimmed by 5 bases and 4 bases, with 26 bases remaining between them. Points from the study as a whole: Compared with pre-sensitization or healthy control sets, expanded TCRs clustered more.

The time point denotes: patch test 2, 6 weeks after DPC sensitization. Treatment indicated: therapeutic diphenylcyclopropenone sensitization with weekly scalp DPC. Source study methods: The number of TCRs in each sample had a median of 95,638 and spanned about 20,000 to 690,600. MiXCR, run by TCRdb on the RACE reads, gives a single entry per CDR3 protein. These V and J calls rely on TCRdb rather than the paper's analysis. The table records approximately 350,000 distinct CDR3 sequences, about 6% of them present only once. This clonotype was counted at least ten times. Its antigen is unidentified. This sequence joins TRBV7-9 and TRBJ1-4; D may be TRBD1 (5 bases). This receptor was identified in a woman aged 18-30 years with alopecia areata. Some clones in this sample may be carry-over from other donors' samples. The source was whole blood, collected in connection with sensitization to the hapten diphenylcyclopropenone (DPC). CDR3 residues: CASSPWPDNFLLDNEKLFF. In DNA form, the CDR3 reads TGTGCCAGCAGCCCATGGCCGGACAATTTCCTCCTTGATAATGAAAAACTGTTTTTT.